This record looks at one T cell receptor (beta chain) sequence and its context. Authors' analysis steps: The authors estimated nucleated cell counts from reference gene primer amplification. Sequencing was performed with immunoSEQ multiplex PCR; in TCRdb, only in-frame clones are kept and a portion is missing. V and J calls plus clone size are reproduced from that table; the DNA served to infer D and trimming. The table lists approximately 30,000 clones, less than 80% of them singletons. The data are from a study of blood T cell repertoires in COVID-19. Background on the study: Specimens from acute and convalescent COVID-19 originated in the United States, Italy and Spain. In each case, the material was cDNA or gDNA derived from T cells, B-cell-depleted T cells, or PBMCs.

Deletions cut 6 bases from V and 6 bases from J, with 17 bases between. The CDR3 runs to 14 residues. Germline assignment: CDR1 MGHDK and CDR2 SYGVNS. The TCR was taken from a man in his sixties or seventies with acute or convalescent COVID-19. The sample consisted of peripheral blood. This chain joins TRBV25-1 and TRBJ1-2; a possible D gene is TRBD1 (5 bases). The CDR3, as DNA: TGTGCCAGCAGCAACCTTCGTGGGGCGCATGGCTACACCTTC. Amino acids: CASSNLRGAHGYTF.